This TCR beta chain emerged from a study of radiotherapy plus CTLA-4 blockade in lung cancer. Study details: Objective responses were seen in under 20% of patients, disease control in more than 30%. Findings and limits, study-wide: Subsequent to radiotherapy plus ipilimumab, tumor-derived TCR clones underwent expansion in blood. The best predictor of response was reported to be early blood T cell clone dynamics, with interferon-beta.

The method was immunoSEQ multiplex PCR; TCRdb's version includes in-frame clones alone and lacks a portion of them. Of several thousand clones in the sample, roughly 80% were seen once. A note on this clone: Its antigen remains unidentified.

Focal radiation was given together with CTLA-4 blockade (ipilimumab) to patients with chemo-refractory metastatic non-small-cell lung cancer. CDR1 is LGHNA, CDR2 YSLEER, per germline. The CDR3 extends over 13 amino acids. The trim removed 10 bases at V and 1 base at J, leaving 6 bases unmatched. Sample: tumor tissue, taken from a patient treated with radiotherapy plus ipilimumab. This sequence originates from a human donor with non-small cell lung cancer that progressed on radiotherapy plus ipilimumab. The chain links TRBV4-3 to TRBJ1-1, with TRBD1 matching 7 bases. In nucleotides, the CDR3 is TGCGCCACCGAGGGACAGTCGAACACTGAAGCTTTCTTT. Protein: CATEGQSNTEAFF.